This T cell receptor beta chain was retrieved from a study of T cell changes during pregnancy in multiple sclerosis. Trimming took off 4 bases at V and 7 bases at J, with 22 bases between the two ends. CDR3 size: 16 residues. Germline-derived CDR1 and CDR2 are KGHSH and LQKENI. Assay used: immunoSEQ multiplex PCR; TCRdb lists only in-frame clones, some missing. The sample has around 80,000 clones, 94% seen once. This chain uses TRBV18 with TRBJ1-1; a possible D gene is TRBD1 (6 bases). The sample in question was peripheral blood, obtained in the second trimester of pregnancy. This TCR came from a female donor in good health, enrolled as a control in a pregnancy study. The CDR3 DNA follows: TGTGCCAGCTCACTACAACCACAAGGGCTCAGGGGTGAAGCTTTCTTT. Protein product: CASSLQPQGLRGEAFF.